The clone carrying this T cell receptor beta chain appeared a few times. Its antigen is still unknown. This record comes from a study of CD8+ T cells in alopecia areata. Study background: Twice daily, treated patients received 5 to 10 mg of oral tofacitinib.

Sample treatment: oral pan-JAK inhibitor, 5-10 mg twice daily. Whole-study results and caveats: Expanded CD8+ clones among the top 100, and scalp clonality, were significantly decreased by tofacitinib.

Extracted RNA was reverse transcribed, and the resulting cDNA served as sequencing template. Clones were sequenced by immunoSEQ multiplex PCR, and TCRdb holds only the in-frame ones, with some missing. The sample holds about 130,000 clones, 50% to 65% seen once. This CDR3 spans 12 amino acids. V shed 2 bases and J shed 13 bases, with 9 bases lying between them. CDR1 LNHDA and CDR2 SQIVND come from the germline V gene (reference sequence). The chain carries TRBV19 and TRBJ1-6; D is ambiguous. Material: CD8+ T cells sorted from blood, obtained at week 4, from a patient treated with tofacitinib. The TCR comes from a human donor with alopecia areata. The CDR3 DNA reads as TGTGCCAGTAGTATAAGAGGTCTGCCCCTCCACTTT. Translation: CASSIRGLPLHF.